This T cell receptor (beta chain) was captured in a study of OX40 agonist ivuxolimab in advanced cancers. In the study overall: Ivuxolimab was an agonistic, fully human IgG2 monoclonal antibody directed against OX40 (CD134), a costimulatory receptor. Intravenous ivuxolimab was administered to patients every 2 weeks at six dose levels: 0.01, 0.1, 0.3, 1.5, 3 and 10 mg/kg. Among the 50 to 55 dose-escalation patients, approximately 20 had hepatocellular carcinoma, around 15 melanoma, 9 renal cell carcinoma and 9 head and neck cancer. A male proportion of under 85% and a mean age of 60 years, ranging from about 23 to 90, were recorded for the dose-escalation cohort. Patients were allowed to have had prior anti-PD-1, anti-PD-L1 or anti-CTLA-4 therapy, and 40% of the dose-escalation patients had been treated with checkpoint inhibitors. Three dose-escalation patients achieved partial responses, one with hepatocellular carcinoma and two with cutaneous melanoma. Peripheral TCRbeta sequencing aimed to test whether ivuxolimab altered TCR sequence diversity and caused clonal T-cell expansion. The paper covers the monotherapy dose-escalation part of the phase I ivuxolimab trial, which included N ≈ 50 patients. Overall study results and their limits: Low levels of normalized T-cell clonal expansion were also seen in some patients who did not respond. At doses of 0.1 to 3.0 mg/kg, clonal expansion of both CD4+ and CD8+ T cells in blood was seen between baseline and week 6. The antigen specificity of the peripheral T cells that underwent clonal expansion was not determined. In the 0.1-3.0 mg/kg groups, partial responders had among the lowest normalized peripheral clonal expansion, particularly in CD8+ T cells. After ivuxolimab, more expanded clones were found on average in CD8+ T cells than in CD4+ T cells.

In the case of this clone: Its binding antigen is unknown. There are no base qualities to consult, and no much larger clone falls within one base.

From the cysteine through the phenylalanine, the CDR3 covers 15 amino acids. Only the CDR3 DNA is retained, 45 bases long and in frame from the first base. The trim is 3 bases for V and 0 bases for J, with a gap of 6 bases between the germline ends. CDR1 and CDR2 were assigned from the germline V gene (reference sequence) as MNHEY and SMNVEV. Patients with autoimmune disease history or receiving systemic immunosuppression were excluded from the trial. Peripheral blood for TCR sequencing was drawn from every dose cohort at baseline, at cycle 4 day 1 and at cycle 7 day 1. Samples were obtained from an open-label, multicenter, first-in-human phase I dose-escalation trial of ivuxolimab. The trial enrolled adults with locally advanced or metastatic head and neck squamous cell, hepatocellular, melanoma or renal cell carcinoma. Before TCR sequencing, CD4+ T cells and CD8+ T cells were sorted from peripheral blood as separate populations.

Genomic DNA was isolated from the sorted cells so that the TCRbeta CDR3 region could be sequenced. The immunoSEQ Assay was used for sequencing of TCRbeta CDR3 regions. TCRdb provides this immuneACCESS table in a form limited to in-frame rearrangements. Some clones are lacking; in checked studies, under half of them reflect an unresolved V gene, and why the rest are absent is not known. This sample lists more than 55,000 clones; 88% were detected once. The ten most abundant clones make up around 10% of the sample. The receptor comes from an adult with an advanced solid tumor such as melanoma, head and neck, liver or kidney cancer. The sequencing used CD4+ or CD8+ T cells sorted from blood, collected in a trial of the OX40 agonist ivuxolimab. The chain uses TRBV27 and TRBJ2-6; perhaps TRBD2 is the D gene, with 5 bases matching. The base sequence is TGTGCCAGCAGTTTCGGGGTCTCTGGGGCCAACGTCCTGACTTTC. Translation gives CASSFGVSGANVLTF.